These T cell receptor beta chains were read from a single sample in a study of radiation and T cells in renal cell carcinoma. Method: immunoSEQ multiplex PCR; TCRdb's copy keeps in-frame clones and lacks some. This sample has about 130,000 clones; about 88% occur once, and the top ten carry around 13%. Source: blood, taken from a patient whose treatment included radiotherapy and nephrectomy. The source of these receptors is a woman aged 50 to 60 with renal cell carcinoma. The CDR3 runs from the conserved cysteine through the conserved F or W. A D gene is named only where the DNA matches it firmly. For some rows the clone size is stated as once, few or many, or as a class when expanded; others skip it.

CDR3aa: CASSLWLARGQETQYF
CDR3nt: TGTGCCAGCAGCTTATGGTTAGCACGGGGGCAAGAGACCCAGTACTTC
abundance: once
d_gene: .
v_gene: TRBV7-9
j_gene: TRBJ2-5

CDR3aa: CASSSARGNNSPLHF
CDR3nt: TGTGCCAGCAGCTCCGCCCGGGGAAATAATTCACCCCTCCACTTT
abundance: .
d_gene: .
v_gene: TRBV7-6
j_gene: TRBJ1-6

CDR3aa: CASSPGASNNSPLHF
CDR3nt: TGTGCCAGCTCACCGGGAGCCTCGAATAATTCACCCCTCCACTTT
abundance: .
d_gene: .
v_gene: TRBV18
j_gene: TRBJ1-6

CDR3aa: CAISERQGNRNEKLFF
CDR3nt: TGTGCCATCAGTGAAAGGCAGGGGAATAGAAATGAAAAACTGTTTTTT
abundance: once
d_gene: .
v_gene: TRBV10-3
j_gene: TRBJ1-4

CDR3aa: CASSSETGGWQETQYF
CDR3nt: TGTGCCAGTAGTTCTGAGACAGGGGGCTGGCAAGAGACCCAGTACTTC
abundance: once
d_gene: TRBD1
v_gene: TRBV19
j_gene: TRBJ2-5

CDR3aa: CASSGRGGDQPQHF
CDR3nt: TGTGCCAGCAGTGGCAGGGGAGGCGATCAGCCCCAGCATTTT
abundance: .
d_gene: .
v_gene: TRBV6-1
j_gene: TRBJ1-5

CDR3aa: CSVDSARNTEAFF
CDR3nt: TGCAGCGTTGACTCAGCAAGGAACACTGAAGCTTTCTTT
abundance: .
d_gene: .
v_gene: TRBV29-1
j_gene: TRBJ1-1

CDR3aa: CASSVESMETGGSPLHF
CDR3nt: TGTGCCAGCAGCGTAGAAAGTATGGAGACAGGGGGTTCACCCCTCCACTTT
abundance: .
d_gene: TRBD1
v_gene: TRBV9
j_gene: TRBJ1-6

CDR3aa: CASSEGRQGNGYTF
CDR3nt: TGTGCCAGCAGTGAGGGGAGACAGGGAAATGGCTACACCTTC
abundance: .
d_gene: TRBD1
v_gene: TRBV2
j_gene: TRBJ1-2

CDR3aa: CASSSPRSGGAHEQFF
CDR3nt: TGTGCCAGCAGCTCCCCGCGGAGCGGGGGGGCCCATGAGCAGTTCTTC
abundance: .
d_gene: TRBD2
v_gene: TRBV13
j_gene: TRBJ2-1

CDR3aa: CASSSLRQGSSEQFF
CDR3nt: TGTGCCAGCAGTTCTCTCCGACAGGGGAGTAGTGAGCAGTTCTTC
abundance: .
d_gene: TRBD1
v_gene: TRBV6-6
j_gene: TRBJ2-1

CDR3aa: CASSLNPSSYTGELFF
CDR3nt: TGTGCCAGCAGCTTAAACCCCTCGAGTTACACCGGGGAGCTGTTTTTT
abundance: .
d_gene: .
v_gene: TRBV11-2
j_gene: TRBJ2-2

CDR3aa: CASTTQGLSSPLHF
CDR3nt: TGTGCCAGCACCACACAGGGACTAAGCTCACCCCTCCACTTT
abundance: .
d_gene: .
v_gene: TRBV5-6
j_gene: TRBJ1-6

CDR3aa: CASSLSGGVWETQYF
CDR3nt: TGTGCCAGCAGTCTCAGCGGGGGGGTCTGGGAGACCCAGTACTTC
abundance: .
d_gene: TRBD2
v_gene: TRBV2
j_gene: TRBJ2-5

CDR3aa: CASSTEVGGSPLHF
CDR3nt: TGTGCCAGCAGCACCGAGGTGGGGGGGTCACCCCTCCACTTT
abundance: .
d_gene: .
v_gene: TRBV7-9
j_gene: TRBJ1-6

CDR3aa: CASNQRTGGYGYTF
CDR3nt: TGTGCCAGCAACCAAAGGACAGGGGGCTATGGCTACACCTTC
abundance: .
d_gene: TRBD1
v_gene: TRBV6-1
j_gene: TRBJ1-2

CDR3aa: CASSRGQTSSGNTIYF
CDR3nt: TGTGCCAGCAGCCGGGGACAGACCAGCTCTGGAAACACCATATATTTT
abundance: .
d_gene: TRBD1
v_gene: TRBV11-2
j_gene: TRBJ1-3

CDR3aa: CASTQTGAWGQPQHF
CDR3nt: TGTGCCAGCACTCAAACGGGGGCCTGGGGTCAGCCCCAGCATTTT
abundance: .
d_gene: .
v_gene: TRBV6-5
j_gene: TRBJ1-5

CDR3aa: CASSPEGNRGDGYTF
CDR3nt: TGTGCCAGCAGCCCCGAGGGGAATAGGGGTGACGGCTACACCTTC
abundance: .
d_gene: .
v_gene: TRBV7-6
j_gene: TRBJ1-2

CDR3aa: CASSLSEGFGEQFF
CDR3nt: TGTGCCAGTAGCCTTAGCGAGGGTTTTGGGGAGCAGTTCTTC
abundance: .
d_gene: .
v_gene: TRBV19
j_gene: TRBJ2-1

CDR3aa: CAWSREIGKLFF
CDR3nt: TGTGCCTGGAGTCGGGAAATTGGAAAACTGTTTTTT
abundance: .
d_gene: .
v_gene: TRBV30
j_gene: TRBJ1-4

CDR3aa: CAWSRNTNNEQFF
CDR3nt: TGTGCCTGGAGCCGAAACACCAACAATGAGCAGTTCTTC
abundance: .
d_gene: .
v_gene: TRBV30
j_gene: TRBJ2-1

CDR3aa: CASSLVRGSYNEQFF
CDR3nt: TGCGCCAGCAGCTTGGTCAGGGGAAGCTACAATGAGCAGTTCTTC
abundance: .
d_gene: .
v_gene: TRBV5-1
j_gene: TRBJ2-1

CDR3aa: CASSLDYGTDTQYF
CDR3nt: TGTGCCAGCAGCTTGGACTATGGCACAGATACGCAGTATTTT
abundance: .
d_gene: .
v_gene: TRBV5-6
j_gene: TRBJ2-3